Listed here is a single TCR beta chain. This sample was taken from a study of blood T cell repertoires in COVID-19. About the study: Sites in the United States, Italy and Spain provided acute and convalescent COVID-19 samples.

In the original analysis: Cell counts per sample came from amplifying reference gene primers. Some clones are missing from TCRdb's copy, which holds only in-frame ones; the method was immunoSEQ multiplex PCR. Clone size and the V and J calls come from that table; the DNA yielded D and trimming. The data contain about 200,000 clones, approximately 86% of them singletons. Residents of about 25 US areas, aged about 18 to 95 years, made up the participants. Trimming took 6 bases from V and 4 from J; bases not matched to a gene: 7. The length of the CDR3 is 14 residues. Germline V CDR1 and CDR2: KGHSH, LQKENI.

The rearrangement uses TRBV18 and TRBJ1-1, with 8 positions matching TRBD1. The specimen sequenced was PBMCs or T cells enriched from blood (not recorded which). This receptor was identified in a woman aged 25 to 39 who had been exposed to COVID-19. The CDR3 region has the DNA TGTGCCAGCTCGCCCTATCAGGGGGCCACTGAAGCTTTCTTT. It yields the protein CASSPYQGATEAFF.